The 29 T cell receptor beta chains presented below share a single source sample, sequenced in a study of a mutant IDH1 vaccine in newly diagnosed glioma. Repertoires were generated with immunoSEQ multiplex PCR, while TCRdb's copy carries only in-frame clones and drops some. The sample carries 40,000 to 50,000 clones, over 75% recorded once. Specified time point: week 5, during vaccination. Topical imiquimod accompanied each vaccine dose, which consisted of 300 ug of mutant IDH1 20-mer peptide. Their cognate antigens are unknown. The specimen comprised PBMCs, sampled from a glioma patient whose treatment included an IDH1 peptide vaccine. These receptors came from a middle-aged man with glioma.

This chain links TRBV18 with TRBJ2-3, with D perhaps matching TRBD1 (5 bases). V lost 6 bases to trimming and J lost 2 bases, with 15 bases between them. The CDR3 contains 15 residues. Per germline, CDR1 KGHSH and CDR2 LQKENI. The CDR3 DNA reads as TGTGCCAGCTCCCCGACAGTCTCTACCACAGATACGCAGTATTTT. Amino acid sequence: CASSPTVSTTDTQYF.

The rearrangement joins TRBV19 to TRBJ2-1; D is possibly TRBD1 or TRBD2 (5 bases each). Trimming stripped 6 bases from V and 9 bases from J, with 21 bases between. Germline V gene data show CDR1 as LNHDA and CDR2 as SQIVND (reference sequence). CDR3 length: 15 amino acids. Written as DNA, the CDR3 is TGTGCCAGTAGCATCACCGGGGCCGACCCCGTTGAGCAGTTCTTC. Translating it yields CASSITGADPVEQFF.

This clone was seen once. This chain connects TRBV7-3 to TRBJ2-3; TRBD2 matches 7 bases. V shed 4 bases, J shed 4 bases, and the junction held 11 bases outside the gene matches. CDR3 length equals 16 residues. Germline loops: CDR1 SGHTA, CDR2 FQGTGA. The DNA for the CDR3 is TGTGCCAGCAGCTCCCCCCGAGGGAGGGCCGCAGATACGCAGTATTTT. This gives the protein CASSSPRGRAADTQYF.

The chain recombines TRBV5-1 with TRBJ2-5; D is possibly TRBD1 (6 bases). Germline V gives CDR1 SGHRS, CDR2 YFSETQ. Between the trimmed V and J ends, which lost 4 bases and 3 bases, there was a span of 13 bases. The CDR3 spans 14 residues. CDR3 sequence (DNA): TGCGCCAGCAGCGCCGGACAGTTCGAAGAGACCCAGTACTTC. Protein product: CASSAGQFEETQYF.

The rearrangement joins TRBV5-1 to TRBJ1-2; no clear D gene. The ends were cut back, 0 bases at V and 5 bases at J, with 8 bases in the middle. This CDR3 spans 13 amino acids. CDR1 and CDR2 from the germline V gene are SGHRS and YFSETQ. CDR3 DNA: TGCGCCAGCAGCTTGGTGGCGGAATATGGCTACACCTTC. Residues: CASSLVAEYGYTF.

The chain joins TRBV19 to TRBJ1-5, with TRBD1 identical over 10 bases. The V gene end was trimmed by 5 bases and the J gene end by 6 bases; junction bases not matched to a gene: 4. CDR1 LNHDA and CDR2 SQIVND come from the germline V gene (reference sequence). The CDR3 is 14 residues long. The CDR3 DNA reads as TGTGCCAGTAGTTTGGGACAGGGGAGTCAGCCCCAGCATTTT. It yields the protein CASSLGQGSQPQHF.

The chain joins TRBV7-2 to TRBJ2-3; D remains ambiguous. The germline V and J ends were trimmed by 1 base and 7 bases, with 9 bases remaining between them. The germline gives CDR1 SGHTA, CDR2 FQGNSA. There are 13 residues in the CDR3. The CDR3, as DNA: TGTGCCAGCAGCTTAGTAGACGGGTATACGCAGTATTTT. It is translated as CASSLVDGYTQYF. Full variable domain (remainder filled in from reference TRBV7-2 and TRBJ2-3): GAGVSQSPSNKVTEKGKDVELRCDPISGHTALYWYRQSLGQGLEFLIYFQGNSAPDKSGLPSDRFSAERTGGSVSTLTIQRTQQEDSAVYLCASSLVDGYTQYFGPGTRLTVL.

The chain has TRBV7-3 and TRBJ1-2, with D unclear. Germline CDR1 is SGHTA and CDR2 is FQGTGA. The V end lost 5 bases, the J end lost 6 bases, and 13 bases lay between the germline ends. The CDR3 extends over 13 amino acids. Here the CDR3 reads CASSGEGGNGYTF. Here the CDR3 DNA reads TGTGCCAGCAGCGGGGAGGGAGGTAATGGCTACACCTTC.

In nucleotides, the CDR3 is TGTGCCAGCCTCGGACTAGCGAAAAACATTCAGTACTTC. Encoded protein: CASLGLAKNIQYF. V and J are TRBV11-2 and TRBJ2-4; TRBD2 matches at 9 bases. The germline gives CDR1 SGHAT, CDR2 FQNNGV. V was clipped by 8 bases and J by 4 bases; unmatched bases: 3. The length of the CDR3 is 13 residues.

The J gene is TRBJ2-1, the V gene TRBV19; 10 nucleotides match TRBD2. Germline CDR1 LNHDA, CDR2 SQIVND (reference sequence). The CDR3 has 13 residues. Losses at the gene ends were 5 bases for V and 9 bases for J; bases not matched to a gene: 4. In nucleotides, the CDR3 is TGTGCCAGTAGTCCGCTAGCGGGAGTTGAGCAGTTCTTC. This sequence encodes CASSPLAGVEQFF.

The CDR3 sequence is CAISDRTSGGSYNEQFF. The CDR3 region has the DNA TGTGCCATCAGTGACCGGACTAGCGGGGGCTCCTACAATGAGCAGTTCTTC. The chain joins TRBV10-3 to TRBJ2-1; 13 bases align to TRBD2. The germline gives CDR1 ENHRY, CDR2 SYGVKD. This CDR3 comprises 17 residues. J was trimmed by 0 bases and V by 3 bases; bases with no gene match: 2.

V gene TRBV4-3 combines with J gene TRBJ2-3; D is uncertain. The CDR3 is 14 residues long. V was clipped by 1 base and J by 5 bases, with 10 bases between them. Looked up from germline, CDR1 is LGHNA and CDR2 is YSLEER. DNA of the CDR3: TGCGCCAGCAGCCAAGGAATAGCACGAGATACGCAGTATTTT. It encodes CASSQGIARDTQYF.

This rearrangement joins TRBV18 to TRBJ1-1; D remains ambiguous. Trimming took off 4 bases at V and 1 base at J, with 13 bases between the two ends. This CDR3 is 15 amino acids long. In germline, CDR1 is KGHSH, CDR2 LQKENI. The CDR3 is CASSLRVGGNTEAFF. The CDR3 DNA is TGTGCCAGCTCACTAAGGGTGGGCGGGAACACTGAAGCTTTCTTT.

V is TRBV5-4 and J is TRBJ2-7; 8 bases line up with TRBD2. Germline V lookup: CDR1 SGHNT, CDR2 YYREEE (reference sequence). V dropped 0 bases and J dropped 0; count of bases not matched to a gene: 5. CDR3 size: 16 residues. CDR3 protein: CASSLGQRETSYEQYF. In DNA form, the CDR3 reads TGTGCCAGCAGCTTGGGTCAGCGGGAGACCTCCTACGAGCAGTACTTC.

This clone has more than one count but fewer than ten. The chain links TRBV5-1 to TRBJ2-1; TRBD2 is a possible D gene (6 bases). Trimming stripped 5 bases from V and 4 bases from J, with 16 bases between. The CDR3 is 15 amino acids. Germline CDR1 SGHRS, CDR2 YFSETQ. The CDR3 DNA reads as TGCGCCAGCAGAACCGGGACTTACATTTACAATGAGCAGTTCTTC. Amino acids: CASRTGTYIYNEQFF.

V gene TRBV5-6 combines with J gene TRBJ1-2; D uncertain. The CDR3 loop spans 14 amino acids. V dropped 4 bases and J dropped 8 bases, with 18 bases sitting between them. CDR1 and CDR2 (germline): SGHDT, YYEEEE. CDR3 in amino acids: CASSPRARMGGYTF. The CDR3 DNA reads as TGTGCCAGCAGCCCCCGGGCCCGAATGGGAGGCTACACCTTC. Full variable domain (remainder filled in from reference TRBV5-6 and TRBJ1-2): DAGVTQSPTHLIKTRGQQVTLRCSPKSGHDTVSWYQQALGQGPQFIFQYYEEEERQRGNFPDRFSGHQFPNYSSELNVNALLLGDSALYLCASSPRARMGGYTFGSGTRLTVV.

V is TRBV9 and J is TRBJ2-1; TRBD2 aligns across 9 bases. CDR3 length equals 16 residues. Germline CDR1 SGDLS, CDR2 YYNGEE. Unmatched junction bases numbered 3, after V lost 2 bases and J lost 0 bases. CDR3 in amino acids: CASSVISGSSYNEQFF. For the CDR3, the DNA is TGTGCCAGCAGCGTCATTAGCGGGAGCTCCTACAATGAGCAGTTCTTC.

CDR3 in amino acids: CASSPRQVDYGYTF. The CDR3 DNA sequence: TGTGCCAGCTCACCACGGCAAGTGGACTATGGCTACACCTTC. This sequence joins TRBV18 and TRBJ1-2, with D hard to call. Trimming shortened V by 1 base and J by 3 bases, and 9 bases separated the two germline ends. This CDR3 has 14 amino acids. Germline lookup yields CDR1 KGHSH and CDR2 LQKENI.

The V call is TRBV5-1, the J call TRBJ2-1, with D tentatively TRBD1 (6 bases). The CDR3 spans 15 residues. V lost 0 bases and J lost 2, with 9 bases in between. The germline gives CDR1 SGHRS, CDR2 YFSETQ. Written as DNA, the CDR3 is TGCGCCAGCAGCTTGGGGGACAATGCCTACAATGAGCAGTTCTTC. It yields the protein CASSLGDNAYNEQFF.

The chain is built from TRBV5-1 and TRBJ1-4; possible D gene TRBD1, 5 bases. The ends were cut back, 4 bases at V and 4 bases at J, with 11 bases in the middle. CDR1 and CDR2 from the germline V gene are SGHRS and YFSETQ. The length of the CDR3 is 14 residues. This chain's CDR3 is CASSGGDLNEKLFF. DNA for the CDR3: TGCGCCAGCAGCGGGGGGGACCTTAATGAAAAACTGTTTTTT.

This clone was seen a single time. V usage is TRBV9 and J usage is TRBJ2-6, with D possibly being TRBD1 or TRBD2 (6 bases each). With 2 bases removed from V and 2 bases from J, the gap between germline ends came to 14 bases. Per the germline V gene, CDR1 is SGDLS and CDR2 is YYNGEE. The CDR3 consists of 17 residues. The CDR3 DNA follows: TGTGCCAGCAGCGTCCCCGGAGGGGGTGCTGGGGCCAACGTCCTGACTTTC. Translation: CASSVPGGGAGANVLTF. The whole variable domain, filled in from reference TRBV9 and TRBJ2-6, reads DSGVTQTPKHLITATGQRVTLRCSPRSGDLSVYWYQQSLDQGLQFLIQYYNGEERAKGNILERFSAQQFPDLHSELNLSSLELGDSALYFCASSVPGGGAGANVLTFGAGSRLTVL.

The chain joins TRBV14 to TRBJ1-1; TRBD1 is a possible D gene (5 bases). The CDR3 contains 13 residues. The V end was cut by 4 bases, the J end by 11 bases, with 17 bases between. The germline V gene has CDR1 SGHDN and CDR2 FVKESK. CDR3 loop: CASSPSALTDAFF. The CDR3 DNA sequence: TGTGCCAGCAGCCCCTCCGCCCTGACAGACGCTTTCTTT.

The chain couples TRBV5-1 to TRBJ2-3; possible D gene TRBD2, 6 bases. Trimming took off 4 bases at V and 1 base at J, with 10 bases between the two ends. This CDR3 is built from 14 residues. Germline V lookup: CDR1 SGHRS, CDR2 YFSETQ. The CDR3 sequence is CASSPTGGTDTQYF. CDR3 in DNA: TGCGCCAGCAGCCCCACGGGAGGCACAGATACGCAGTATTTT.

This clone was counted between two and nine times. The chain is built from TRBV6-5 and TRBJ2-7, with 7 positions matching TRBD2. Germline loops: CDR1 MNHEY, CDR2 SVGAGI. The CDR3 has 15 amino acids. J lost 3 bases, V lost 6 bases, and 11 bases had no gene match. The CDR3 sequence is CASSSGLEAIYEQYF. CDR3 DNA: TGTGCCAGCAGCTCCGGACTAGAAGCAATCTACGAGCAGTACTTC.

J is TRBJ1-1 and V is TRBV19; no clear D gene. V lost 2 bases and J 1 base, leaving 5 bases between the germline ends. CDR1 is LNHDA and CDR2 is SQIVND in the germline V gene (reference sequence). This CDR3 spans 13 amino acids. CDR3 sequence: CASSIRENTEAFF. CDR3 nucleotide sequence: TGTGCCAGTAGTATACGAGAGAACACTGAAGCTTTCTTT.

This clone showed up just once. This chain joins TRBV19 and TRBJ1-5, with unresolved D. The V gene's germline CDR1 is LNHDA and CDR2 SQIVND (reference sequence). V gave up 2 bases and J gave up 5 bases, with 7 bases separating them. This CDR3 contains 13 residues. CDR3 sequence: CASSIRRDQPQHF. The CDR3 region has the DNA TGTGCCAGTAGTATAAGGAGGGATCAGCCCCAGCATTTT.

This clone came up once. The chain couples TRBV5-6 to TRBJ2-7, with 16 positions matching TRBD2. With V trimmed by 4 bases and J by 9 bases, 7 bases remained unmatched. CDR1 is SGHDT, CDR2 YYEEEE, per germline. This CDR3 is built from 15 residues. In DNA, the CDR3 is TGTGCCAGCAGCACGGGACTAGCGGGAGGGCCGGCGCAGTACTTC. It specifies CASSTGLAGGPAQYF.

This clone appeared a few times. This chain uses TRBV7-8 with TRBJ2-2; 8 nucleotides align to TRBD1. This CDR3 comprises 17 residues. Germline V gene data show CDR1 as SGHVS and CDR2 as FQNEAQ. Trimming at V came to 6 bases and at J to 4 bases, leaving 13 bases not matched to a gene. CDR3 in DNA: TGTGCCAGCAGGGACGGCCAGGGGGCGCGTCTCACCGGGGAGCTGTTTTTT. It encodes CASRDGQGARLTGELFF.

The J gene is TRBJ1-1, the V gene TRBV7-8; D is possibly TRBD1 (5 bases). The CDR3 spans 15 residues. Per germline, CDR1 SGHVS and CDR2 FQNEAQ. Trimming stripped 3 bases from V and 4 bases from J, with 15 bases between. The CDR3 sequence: CASSFTWARGTEAFF. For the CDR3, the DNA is TGTGCCAGCAGCTTCACCTGGGCGAGGGGCACTGAAGCTTTCTTT.